This is a list of T cell receptor beta chains from one sample in a study of cytomegalovirus exposure and HLA in healthy donors. The data were produced by immunoSEQ multiplex PCR, yet TCRdb's version contains in-frame clones alone and is incomplete. The sample shows around 160,000 clones, just under 85% of them seen only once. Sequencing was done on a sample of PBMCs. These receptors were taken from a man aged 30-40 years in good health and CMV-seropositive. Both conserved end residues are part of each CDR3. D genes are given only for firm matches. Clone sizes are given selectively: once, few, many, or a class where the clone is expanded.

D,size,V,J,CDR3,DNA
.,.,TRBV4-3,TRBJ1-6,CASSISNSPLHF,TGCGCCAGCAGCATCTCTAATTCACCCCTCCACTTT
.,few,TRBV19,TRBJ1-6,CASSISTGNSPLHF,TGTGCCAGTAGTATATCTACAGGGAATTCACCCCTCCACTTT
.,.,TRBV11-2,TRBJ2-2,CASTIRWASDYTGELFF,TGTGCCAGCACAATCCGGTGGGCTAGCGATTACACCGGGGAGCTGTTTTTT
TRBD2,.,TRBV6-1,TRBJ2-1,CATTTSGRNEQFF,TGTGCCACTACGACTAGCGGGAGGAATGAGCAGTTCTTC
TRBD1,.,TRBV7-2,TRBJ1-2,CASSPRQGFDYGYTF,TGTGCCAGCAGCCCTCGACAGGGATTCGACTATGGCTACACCTTC
.,few,TRBV9,TRBJ2-3,CASSVEGDPPHADTQYF,TGTGCCAGCAGCGTAGAGGGAGATCCACCTCATGCAGATACGCAGTATTTT
.,.,TRBV2,TRBJ2-5,CASSTGTGETQYF,TGTGCCAGCAGCACAGGGACGGGAGAGACCCAGTACTTC
.,.,TRBV19,TRBJ2-7,CASSLTVISYEQYF,TGTGCCAGTAGTTTGACAGTAATCTCCTACGAGCAGTACTTC
TRBD1,.,TRBV7-9,TRBJ2-5,CASSPSTGGETQYF,TGTGCCAGCAGCCCGTCGACAGGGGGGGAGACCCAGTACTTC
TRBD1,.,TRBV7-2,TRBJ1-2,CASSDYRGAYGYTF,TGTGCCAGCAGCGACTACAGGGGTGCCTATGGCTACACCTTC
TRBD2,once,TRBV11-2,TRBJ2-1,CASSTSGSGEYNEQFF,TGTGCCAGCAGCACAAGCGGTAGCGGGGAATACAATGAGCAGTTCTTC
.,.,TRBV9,TRBJ2-3,CASSVEGAGLTDTQYF,TGTGCCAGCAGCGTAGAAGGGGCAGGGCTTACAGATACGCAGTATTTT
.,.,TRBV5-1,TRBJ1-6,CASSPEGGYNSPLHF,TGTGCCAGCAGCCCGGAGGGCGGCTATAATTCACCCCTCCACTTT
TRBD2,few,TRBV10-2,TRBJ2-7,CASSQLAGGIYEQYF,TGCGCCAGCAGTCAACTAGCGGGGGGCATCTACGAGCAGTACTTC
TRBD1,.,TRBV5-1,TRBJ2-7,CASSPREGGGPYEQYF,TGCGCCAGCAGCCCGAGAGAAGGGGGCGGACCCTACGAGCAGTACTTC